The rows below give T cell receptor beta chains drawn from one sample of a study of cytomegalovirus exposure and HLA in healthy donors. Measured with immunoSEQ multiplex PCR; TCRdb has only the in-frame clones, and not every one. The sample includes around 85,000 clones, 80% of them seen just once. The sequenced sample consisted of PBMCs. The source of these receptors is a man aged 50-60 years in good health and CMV-seropositive. Both conserved end residues are part of each CDR3. D genes are given only for firm matches. Size values are once, few and many counts, or a class for expanded clones, and some rows have none.

v_call,clone_size,j_call,d_call,cdr3_nt,cdr3_aa
TRBV27,.,TRBJ1-6,.,TGTGCCAGCAGTCCCAGGTTCCCGCCCCTCCACTTT,CASSPRFPPLHF
TRBV9,.,TRBJ1-3,.,TGTGCCAGCAGTCCGAGGGTCGATGGAAACACCATATATTTT,CASSPRVDGNTIYF
TRBV6-6,.,TRBJ1-5,.,TGTGCCAGCAGTTACACGCACATCAATCAGCCCCAGCATTTT,CASSYTHINQPQHF
TRBV30,.,TRBJ1-3,.,TGTGCCTGGAGTCCGAGAAGGGGGGGTCGGGGTGGTGGAAACACCATATATTTT,CAWSPRRGGRGGGNTIYF
TRBV7-9,.,TRBJ2-7,TRBD2,TGTGCCAGCAGCTTAGCAAGCGGGGGTACCTACGAGCAGTACTTC,CASSLASGGTYEQYF
TRBV7-9,.,TRBJ1-4,.,TGTTCCAGCAGCTTAGGTTTGAGCACTAATGAAAAACTGTTTTTT,CSSSLGLSTNEKLFF
TRBV5-6,.,TRBJ2-1,.,TGTGCCAGCAGCTTGCAGGCTAGCGTTACCCACAATGAGCAGTTCTTC,CASSLQASVTHNEQFF
TRBV25-1,.,TRBJ2-7,TRBD1,TGTGCCAGCAGTGAATGGGGGGGACAGGGAAACTACGAGCAGTACTTC,CASSEWGGQGNYEQYF
TRBV11-2,.,TRBJ1-2,TRBD1,TGTGCCAGCAGTCCCACACAGGGGGCCCATGGCTACACCTTC,CASSPTQGAHGYTF
TRBV27,.,TRBJ2-3,TRBD2,TGTGCCAGCAGTTTATCGGGGACTAGCGGGAGTGGTGCAGATACGCAGTATTTT,CASSLSGTSGSGADTQYF
TRBV28,.,TRBJ1-1,.,TGTGCCAGCATCAGGGTTACTGAAGCTTTCTTT,CASIRVTEAFF
TRBV30,.,TRBJ1-4,.,TGTGCCTGGAGACTAGTTGCAACTAATGAAAAACTGTTTTTT,CAWRLVATNEKLFF
TRBV4-1,.,TRBJ2-2,TRBD1,TGCGCCAGCAGCCAGGGCGGACAGGGGGGCGGGGAGCTGTTTTTT,CASSQGGQGGGELFF
TRBV5-5,once,TRBJ2-1,TRBD2,TGTGCCAGCAGCGGCGGACTAGTTGAGCAGTTCTTC,CASSGGLVEQFF
TRBV7-2,.,TRBJ1-2,.,TGTGCCAGCAGCCCCAACCCGTCGGGGGATGGCTACACCTTC,CASSPNPSGDGYTF
TRBV14,.,TRBJ2-3,.,TGTGCCAGCAGCCAAGATTGGGCCACAGATACGCAGTATTTT,CASSQDWATDTQYF
TRBV18,once,TRBJ2-1,.,TGTGCCAGCTCACCACCGTGGGGGCTGAATGAGCAGTTCTTC,CASSPPWGLNEQFF
TRBV7-2,.,TRBJ2-3,.,TGTGCCAGCAGCTTGATGAGGGTGGATCGTACGCAGTATTTT,CASSLMRVDRTQYF
TRBV29-1,.,TRBJ1-2,.,TGCAGCGTTGAAGTGGAGTCTAACTATGGCTACACCTTC,CSVEVESNYGYTF
TRBV9,.,TRBJ2-5,.,TGTGCCAGCAGCCCTAGGGGGAGCCAGCGGAGCATAGGGTGGGAGACCCAGTACTTC,CASSPRGSQRSIGWETQYF
TRBV5-1,once,TRBJ1-1,.,TGCGCCAGCAGCTTGTCTACATCGGGGGCTGAAGCTTTCTTT,CASSLSTSGAEAFF
TRBV6-5,.,TRBJ1-1,TRBD1,TGTGCCAGCAGTCCTGGTGGCAGGGGGACCACTGAAGCTTTCTTT,CASSPGGRGTTEAFF
TRBV29-1,few,TRBJ2-1,TRBD2,TGCAGCGAAACTAGCGGGAGCTACAATGAGCAGTTCTTC,CSETSGSYNEQFF
TRBV30,.,TRBJ1-4,TRBD1,TGTGCCTGGAGTGCAGGGACAGGGGGCTTTTTCGCGGCCACAACTAATGAAAAACTGTTTTTT,CAWSAGTGGFFAATTNEKLFF
TRBV29-1,.,TRBJ1-1,TRBD1,TGCAGCGTTGTTGGGGACAGGGGATCTGAAGCTTTCTTT,CSVVGDRGSEAFF
TRBV30,few,TRBJ2-7,TRBD1,TGTGCCTGGAATAAAGGACAGGGAGCAGGTTACGAGCAGTACTTC,CAWNKGQGAGYEQYF
TRBV7-9,.,TRBJ2-7,.,TGTTCCAGCAGCTTTACCGGTTACGAGCAGTACTTC,CSSSFTGYEQYF
TRBV7-2,.,TRBJ2-7,TRBD2,TGTGCCAGCAGCTTAGACCCCCAGCGGGAGCGCGAGCAGTACTTC,CASSLDPQREREQYF
TRBV5-1,once,TRBJ1-1,.,TGCGCCAGCAGCCTCGGGGGGGGACTATCCATGGCTTTCTTT,CASSLGGGLSMAFF
TRBV5-1,once,TRBJ2-7,TRBD2,TGCGCCAGCAGCCCCCTCGGAGCGGGGAGCTACGAGCAGTACTTC,CASSPLGAGSYEQYF
TRBV9,.,TRBJ2-3,TRBD2,TGTGCCAGCAGCCGATCCTCTAGCGGGAGGGGGGCAGATACGCAGTATTTT,CASSRSSSGRGADTQYF